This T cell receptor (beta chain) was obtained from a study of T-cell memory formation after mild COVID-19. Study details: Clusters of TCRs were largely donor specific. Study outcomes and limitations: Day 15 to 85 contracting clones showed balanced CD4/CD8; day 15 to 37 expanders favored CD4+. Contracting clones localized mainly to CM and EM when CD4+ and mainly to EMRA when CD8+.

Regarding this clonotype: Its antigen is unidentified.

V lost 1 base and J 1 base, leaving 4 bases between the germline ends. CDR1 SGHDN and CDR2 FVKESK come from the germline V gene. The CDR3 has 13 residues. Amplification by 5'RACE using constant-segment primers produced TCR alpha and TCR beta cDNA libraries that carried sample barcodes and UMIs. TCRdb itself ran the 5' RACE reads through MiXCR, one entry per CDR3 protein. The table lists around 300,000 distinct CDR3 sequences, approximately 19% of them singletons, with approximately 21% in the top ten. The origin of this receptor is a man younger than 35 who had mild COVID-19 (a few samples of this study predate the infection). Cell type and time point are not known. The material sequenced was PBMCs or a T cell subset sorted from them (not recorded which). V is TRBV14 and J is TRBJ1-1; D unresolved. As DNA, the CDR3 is TGTGCCAGCAGCCAAGTACAGAACACTGAAGCTTTCTTT. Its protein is CASSQVQNTEAFF.